This T cell receptor (beta chain) was sequenced in a study of cytomegalovirus exposure and HLA in healthy donors. The primer mix had 60 Vbeta and 13 Jbeta primers. Profiled with immunoSEQ multiplex PCR; TCRdb holds only in-frame clones, not every one. The repertoire holds 150,000 to 200,000 clones, with around three quarters as singletons. This CDR3 is 15 amino acids long. Trimming pared 3 bases from V and 0 bases from J, leaving 6 bases between. Germline assignment: CDR1 WSHSY and CDR2 SAAADI. The source of this sequence is a woman between 25 and 40 years old in good health and CMV-seropositive. Sequencing used PBMCs. This chain links TRBV10-2 with TRBJ2-6; D is perhaps TRBD1 (5 bases). For the CDR3, the DNA is TGCGCCAGCAGTGATAGGGGCTCTGGGGCCAACGTCCTGACTTTC. Translating it yields CASSDRGSGANVLTF.